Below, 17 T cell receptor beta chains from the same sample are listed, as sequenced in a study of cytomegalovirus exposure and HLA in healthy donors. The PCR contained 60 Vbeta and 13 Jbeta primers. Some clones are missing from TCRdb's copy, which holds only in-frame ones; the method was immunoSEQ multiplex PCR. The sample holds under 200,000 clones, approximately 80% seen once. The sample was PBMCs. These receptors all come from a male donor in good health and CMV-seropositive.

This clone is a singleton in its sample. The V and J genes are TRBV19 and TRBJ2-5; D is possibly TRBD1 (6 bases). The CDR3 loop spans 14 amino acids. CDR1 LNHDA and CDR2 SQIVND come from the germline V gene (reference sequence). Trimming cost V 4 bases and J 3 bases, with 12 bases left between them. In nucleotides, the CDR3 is TGTGCCAGTAGTACTGGACAGATTAAAGAGACCCAGTACTTC. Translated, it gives CASSTGQIKETQYF.

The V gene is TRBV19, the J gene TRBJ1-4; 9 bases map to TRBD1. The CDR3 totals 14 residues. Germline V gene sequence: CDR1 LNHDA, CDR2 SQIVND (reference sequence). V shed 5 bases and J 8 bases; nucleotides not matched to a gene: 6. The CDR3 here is CASSPRTGAEKLFF. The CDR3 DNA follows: TGTGCCAGTAGTCCTCGGACAGGGGCGGAAAAACTGTTTTTT.

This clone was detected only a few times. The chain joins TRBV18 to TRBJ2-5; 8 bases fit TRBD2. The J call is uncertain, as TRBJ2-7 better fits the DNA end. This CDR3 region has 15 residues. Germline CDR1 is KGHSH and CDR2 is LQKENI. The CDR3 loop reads CASSLVQRENTEQYF. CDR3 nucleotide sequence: TGTGCCAGCTCACTGGTCCAGCGGGAGAATACCGAGCAGTACTTC.

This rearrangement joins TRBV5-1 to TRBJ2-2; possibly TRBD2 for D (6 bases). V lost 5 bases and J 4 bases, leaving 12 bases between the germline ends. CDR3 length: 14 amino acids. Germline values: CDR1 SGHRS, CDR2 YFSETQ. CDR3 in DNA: TGCGCCAGCAGTGGGCTAGCGCGCACCGGGGAGCTGTTTTTT. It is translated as CASSGLARTGELFF.

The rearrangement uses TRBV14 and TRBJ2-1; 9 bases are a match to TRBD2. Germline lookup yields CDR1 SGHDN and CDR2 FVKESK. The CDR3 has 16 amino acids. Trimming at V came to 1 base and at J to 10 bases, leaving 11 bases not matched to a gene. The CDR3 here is CASSQGRGRGTGEQFF. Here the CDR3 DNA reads TGTGCCAGCAGCCAAGGACGCGGGAGGGGGACTGGGGAGCAGTTCTTC.

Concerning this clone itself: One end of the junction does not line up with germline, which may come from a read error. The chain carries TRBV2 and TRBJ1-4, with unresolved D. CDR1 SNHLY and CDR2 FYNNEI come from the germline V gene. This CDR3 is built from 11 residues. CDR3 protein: CASSDREKLFF. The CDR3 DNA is TGTGCCAGCAGTGACCGAGAAAAGCTGTTTTTT.

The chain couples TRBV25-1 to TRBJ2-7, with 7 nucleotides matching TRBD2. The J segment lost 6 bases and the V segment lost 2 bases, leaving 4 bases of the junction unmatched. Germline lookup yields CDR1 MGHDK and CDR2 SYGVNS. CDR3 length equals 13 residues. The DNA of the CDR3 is TGTGCCAGCAGTGAAGGCGGGAGCGGCGAGCAGTACTTC. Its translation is CASSEGGSGEQYF.

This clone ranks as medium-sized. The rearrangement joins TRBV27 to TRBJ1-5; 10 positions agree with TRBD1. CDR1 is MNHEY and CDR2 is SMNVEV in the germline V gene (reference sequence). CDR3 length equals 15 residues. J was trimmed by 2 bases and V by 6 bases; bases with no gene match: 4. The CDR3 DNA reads TGTGCCAGCAGACTAGGGACAGGGGGCAATCAGCCCCAGCATTTT. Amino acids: CASRLGTGGNQPQHF.

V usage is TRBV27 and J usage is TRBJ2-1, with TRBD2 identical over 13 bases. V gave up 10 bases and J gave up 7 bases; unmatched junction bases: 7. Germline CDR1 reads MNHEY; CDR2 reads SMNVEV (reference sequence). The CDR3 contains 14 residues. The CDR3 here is CATAQTSGRNEQFF. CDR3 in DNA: TGTGCCACCGCCCAGACTAGCGGGAGGAATGAGCAGTTCTTC.

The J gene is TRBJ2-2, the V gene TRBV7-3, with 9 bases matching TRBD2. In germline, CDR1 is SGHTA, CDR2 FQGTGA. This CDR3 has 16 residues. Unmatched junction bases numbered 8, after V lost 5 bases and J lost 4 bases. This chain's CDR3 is CASSPLSGSVTGELFF. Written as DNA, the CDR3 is TGTGCCAGCAGCCCCCTTAGCGGGAGTGTCACCGGGGAGCTGTTTTTT.

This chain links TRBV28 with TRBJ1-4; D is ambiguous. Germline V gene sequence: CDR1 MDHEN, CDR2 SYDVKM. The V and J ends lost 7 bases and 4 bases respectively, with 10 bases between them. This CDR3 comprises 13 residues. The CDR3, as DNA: TGTGCCAGCAACTTGGGCCTTAATGAAAAACTGTTTTTT. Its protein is CASNLGLNEKLFF.

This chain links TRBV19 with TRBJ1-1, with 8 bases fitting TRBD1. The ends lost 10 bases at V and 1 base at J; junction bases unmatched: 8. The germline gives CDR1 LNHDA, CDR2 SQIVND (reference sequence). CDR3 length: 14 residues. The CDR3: CATQGAQANTEAFF. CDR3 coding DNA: TGTGCCACCCAGGGGGCCCAGGCGAACACTGAAGCTTTCTTT. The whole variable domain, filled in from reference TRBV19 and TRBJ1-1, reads DGGITQSPKYLFRKEGQNVTLSCEQNLNHDAMYWYRQDPGQGLRLIYYSQIVNDFQKGDIAEGYSVSREKKESFPLTVTSAQKNPTAFYLCATQGAQANTEAFFGQGTRLTVV.

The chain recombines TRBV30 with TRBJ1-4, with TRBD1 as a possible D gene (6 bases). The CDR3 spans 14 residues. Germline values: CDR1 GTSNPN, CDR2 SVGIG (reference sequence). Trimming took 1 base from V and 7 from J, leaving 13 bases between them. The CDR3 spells CAWSDTGWLEKLFF. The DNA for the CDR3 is TGTGCCTGGAGTGACACAGGGTGGCTTGAAAAACTGTTTTTT.

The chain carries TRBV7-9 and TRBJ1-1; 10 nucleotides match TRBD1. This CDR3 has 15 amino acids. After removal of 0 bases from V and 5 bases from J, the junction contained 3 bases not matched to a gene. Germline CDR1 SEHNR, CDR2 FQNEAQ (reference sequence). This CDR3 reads CASSLARQGATEAFF. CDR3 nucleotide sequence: TGTGCCAGCAGCTTAGCCCGACAGGGGGCTACTGAAGCTTTCTTT.

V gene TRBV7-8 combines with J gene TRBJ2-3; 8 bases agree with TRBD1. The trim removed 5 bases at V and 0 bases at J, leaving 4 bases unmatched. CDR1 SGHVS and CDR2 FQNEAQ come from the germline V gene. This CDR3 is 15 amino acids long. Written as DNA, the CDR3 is TGTGCCAGCAGCCAGACAGGGGCTAGCACAGATACGCAGTATTTT. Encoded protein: CASSQTGASTDTQYF.

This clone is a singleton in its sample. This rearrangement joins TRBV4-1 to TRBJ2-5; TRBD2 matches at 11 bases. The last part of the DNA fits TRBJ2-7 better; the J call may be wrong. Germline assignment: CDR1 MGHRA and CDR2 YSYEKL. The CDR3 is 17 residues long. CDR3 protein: CASSQGVSGRDAYEQYF. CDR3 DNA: TGCGCCAGCAGCCAAGGAGTTAGCGGGAGGGATGCCTACGAGCAGTACTTC.

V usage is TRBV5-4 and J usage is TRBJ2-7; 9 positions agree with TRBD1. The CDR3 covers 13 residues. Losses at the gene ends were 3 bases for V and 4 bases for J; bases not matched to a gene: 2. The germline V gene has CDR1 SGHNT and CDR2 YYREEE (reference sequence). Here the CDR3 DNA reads TGTGCCAGCAGCTATGGACAGGGGTACGAGCAGTACTTC. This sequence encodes CASSYGQGYEQYF.